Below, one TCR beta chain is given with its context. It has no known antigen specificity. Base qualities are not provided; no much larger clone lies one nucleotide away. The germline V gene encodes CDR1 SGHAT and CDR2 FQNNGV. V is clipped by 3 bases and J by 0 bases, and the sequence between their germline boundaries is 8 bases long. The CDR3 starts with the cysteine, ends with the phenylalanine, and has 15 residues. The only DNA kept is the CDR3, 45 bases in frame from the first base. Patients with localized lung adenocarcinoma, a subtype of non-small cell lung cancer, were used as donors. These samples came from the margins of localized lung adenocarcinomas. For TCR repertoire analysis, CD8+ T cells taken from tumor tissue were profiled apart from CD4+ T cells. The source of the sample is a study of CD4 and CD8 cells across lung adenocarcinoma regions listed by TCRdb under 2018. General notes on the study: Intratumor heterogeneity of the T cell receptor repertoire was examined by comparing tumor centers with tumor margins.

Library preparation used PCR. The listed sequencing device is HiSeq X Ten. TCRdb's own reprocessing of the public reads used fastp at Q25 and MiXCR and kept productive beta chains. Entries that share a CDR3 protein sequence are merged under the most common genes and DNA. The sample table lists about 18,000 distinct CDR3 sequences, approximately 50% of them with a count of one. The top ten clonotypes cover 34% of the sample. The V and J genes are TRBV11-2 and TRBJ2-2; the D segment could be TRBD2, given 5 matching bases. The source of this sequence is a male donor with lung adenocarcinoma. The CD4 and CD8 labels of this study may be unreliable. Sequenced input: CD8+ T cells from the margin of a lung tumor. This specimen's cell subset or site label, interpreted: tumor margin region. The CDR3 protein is CASSFLRANTGELFF. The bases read TGTGCCAGCAGCTTCTTGCGGGCGAACACCGGGGAGCTGTTTTTT.